This TCR beta chain was identified during a study of early T cells in non-severe SARS-CoV-2 infection. Study-wide background: Bulk RNA from unsorted whole blood was sequenced; chains were unpaired.

Study-level findings and limits: Anti-spike CD8 responses were favored in VDJdb matching, and private and CD4 specificities were missed.

Each cDNA molecule carried a unique molecular identifier. In TCRdb, the 5' RACE reads were re-called with MiXCR into one record per CDR3 protein. Of 55,000 to 75,000 distinct CDR3 sequences detected, more than 7.5% appear once; the ten largest clones hold under 3.5%. This clonotype was recorded at least ten times. The antigen is undetermined. The CDR3 contains 19 residues. After removal of 6 bases from V and 1 base from J, the junction contained 12 bases not matched to a gene. Per the germline V gene, CDR1 is MDHEN and CDR2 is SYDVKM. Source material: whole blood. The gene calls are TRBV28 and TRBJ2-3; 14 bases agree with TRBD2. This clonotype was obtained from an adult who was a healthcare worker with PCR-confirmed SARS-CoV-2 infection or an uninfected control (not recorded which). The CDR3 protein is CASRGTSGRGPVGTDTQYF. The CDR3 DNA is TGTGCCAGCAGGGGGACTAGCGGGAGAGGCCCGGTCGGCACAGATACGCAGTATTTT.